These 23 T cell receptor beta chains originate from one sample sequenced in a study of T cell changes during pregnancy in multiple sclerosis. Sequenced by immunoSEQ multiplex PCR; TCRdb stores in-frame clones only, minus some. The sample holds 70,000 to 90,000 clones, 85% to 95% seen once. Here the sequenced sample was peripheral blood, taken in the second trimester of pregnancy. Receptors originate from a female donor in good health, enrolled as a control in a pregnancy study.

The V and J genes are TRBV5-1 and TRBJ2-1, with 13 bases fitting TRBD2. J lost 0 bases, V lost 4 bases, and 4 bases had no gene match. This CDR3 is built from 17 residues. CDR1 and CDR2 from the germline V gene are SGHRS and YFSETQ. The CDR3 DNA is TGCGCCAGCAGCGTAGGACTAGCGGGGGCCTCCTACAATGAGCAGTTCTTC. It is translated as CASSVGLAGASYNEQFF.

This chain connects TRBV5-1 to TRBJ2-4; the match to TRBD1 covers 10 bases. The CDR3 consists of 16 residues. The trim removed 3 bases at V and 4 bases at J, leaving 7 bases unmatched. Germline CDR1 and CDR2: SGHRS and YFSETQ. In DNA, the CDR3 is TGCGCCAGCAGCTCCGACAGGGGGCTGGATAAAAACATTCAGTACTTC. It specifies CASSSDRGLDKNIQYF.

The chain carries TRBV5-4 and TRBJ2-3; TRBD1 is a possible D gene (6 bases). The V gene lost 0 bases and the J gene lost 6 bases, with 14 bases spanning the gap. The CDR3 totals 15 residues. Looked up from germline, CDR1 is SGHNT and CDR2 is YYREEE (reference sequence). The CDR3 DNA is TGTGCCAGCAGCTTGGGCACAGGGTGGCACGATACGCAGTATTTT. Translated, it gives CASSLGTGWHDTQYF.

The rearrangement uses TRBV5-5 and TRBJ1-5; tentative D call: TRBD1 (6 bases). V dropped 7 bases and J dropped 0 bases, with 11 bases sitting between them. Germline V CDR1 and CDR2: SGHKS, YYEKEE (reference sequence). The CDR3 consists of 14 residues. The CDR3 sequence is CASQDRSSNQPQHF. Here the CDR3 DNA reads TGTGCCAGCCAAGACAGGAGTAGCAATCAGCCCCAGCATTTT.

The chain carries TRBV7-8 and TRBJ1-1; TRBD1 agrees at 8 bases. The V and J ends lost 4 bases and 10 bases, in that order; junction bases with no gene match: 5. CDR1 SGHVS and CDR2 FQNEAQ come from the germline V gene. This CDR3 has 12 residues. The CDR3 sequence is CASSSPTGAAFF. The CDR3 DNA sequence: TGTGCCAGCAGCTCTCCGACAGGGGCAGCTTTCTTT.

The chain is built from TRBV7-2 and TRBJ2-7; 9 nucleotides match TRBD1. The CDR3 has 14 amino acids. The germline V gene encodes CDR1 SGHTA and CDR2 FQGNSA. V lost 1 base, J lost 3 bases, and 1 base stayed unmatched. CDR3 bases: TGTGCCAGCAGCTTAGGACAGGGGGGCTACGAGCAGTACTTC. Translating gives CASSLGQGGYEQYF.

This chain links TRBV5-4 with TRBJ1-1; D is uncertain. Germline V CDR1 and CDR2: SGHNT, YYREEE (reference sequence). The V end was cut by 3 bases, the J end by 1 base, with 13 bases between. The CDR3 is 15 amino acids. The CDR3 coding sequence is TGTGCCAGCAGCTCCTCGAAGACGGGGAACACTGAAGCTTTCTTT. Protein sequence: CASSSSKTGNTEAFF.

This chain joins TRBV10-2 and TRBJ1-1, with TRBD1 matching over 9 bases. V lost 5 bases, J lost 3 bases, and 7 bases stayed unmatched. Germline assignment: CDR1 WSHSY and CDR2 SAAADI. The CDR3 has 15 amino acids. CDR3 bases: TGCGCCAGCAGTTACGGGACAGGGTTATACACTGAAGCTTTCTTT. Translation: CASSYGTGLYTEAFF.

V gene TRBV6-5 combines with J gene TRBJ1-1; D may be TRBD1 (5 bases). The germline V and J ends were trimmed by 6 bases and 0 bases, with 14 bases remaining between them. The CDR3 has 15 amino acids. Germline CDR1 MNHEY, CDR2 SVGAGI. In DNA form, the CDR3 reads TGTGCCAGCAGCGAATCCTCGGACATGAACACTGAAGCTTTCTTT. It codes for CASSESSDMNTEAFF.

The V call is TRBV7-6, the J call TRBJ2-1; 7 positions agree with TRBD2. Germline CDR1 reads SGHVS; CDR2 reads FNYEAQ. V dropped 5 bases and J dropped 2; count of bases not matched to a gene: 12. The CDR3 consists of 17 residues. The CDR3 sequence: CASSPNWGGRTYNEQFF. CDR3 DNA: TGTGCCAGCAGCCCCAATTGGGGGGGAAGGACCTACAATGAGCAGTTCTTC. Supplemented by reference TRBV7-6 and TRBJ2-1, the full variable domain reads GAGVSQSPRYKVTKRGQDVALRCDPISGHVSLYWYRQALGQGPEFLTYFNYEAQQDKSGLPNDRFSAERPEGSISTLTIQRTEQRDSAMYRCASSPNWGGRTYNEQFFGPGTRLTVL.

The chain couples TRBV2 to TRBJ1-2, with no clear D. The germline CDR1 and CDR2 sequences are SNHLY and FYNNEI. CDR3 size: 15 residues. Trimming removed 4 bases at V and 5 bases at J, with 17 bases between. The CDR3 coding sequence is TGTGCCAGCAGTGTCGACGGGATTGCGTTTTATGGCTACACCTTC. Translating it yields CASSVDGIAFYGYTF.

This clone was picked up one time. The chain joins TRBV15 to TRBJ1-2; no definite D call. Trimming pared 3 bases from V and 9 bases from J, leaving 14 bases between. This CDR3 has 13 residues. CDR1 and CDR2 (germline): LNHNV, YYDKDF (reference sequence). CDR3 DNA sequence: TGTGCCACCAGCAGGCCCCTAGACGGGAGCTACACCTTC. It is translated as CATSRPLDGSYTF.

The chain joins TRBV5-4 to TRBJ2-5, with D unresolved. Trimming left V 2 bases short and J 1 base short, with 9 bases between. Germline CDR1 is SGHNT and CDR2 is YYREEE (reference sequence). The CDR3 is made up of 14 amino acids. CDR3 sequence reads: CASSLSAGQETQYF. The CDR3 DNA is TGTGCCAGCAGCTTATCGGCAGGCCAAGAGACCCAGTACTTC.

This chain joins TRBV18 and TRBJ1-4; 7 nucleotides align to TRBD1. After removal of 6 bases from V and 0 bases from J, the junction contained 1 base not matched to a gene. This CDR3 has 14 amino acids. CDR1 and CDR2 from the germline V gene are KGHSH and LQKENI. The CDR3 loop reads CASSGTATNEKLFF. CDR3 DNA sequence: TGTGCCAGCTCCGGGACAGCAACTAATGAAAAACTGTTTTTT.

The J gene is TRBJ2-7, the V gene TRBV7-8, with 11 bases identical to TRBD2. This CDR3 has 17 residues. Germline V gives CDR1 SGHVS, CDR2 FQNEAQ. V lost 3 bases and J lost 7; bases outside the gene matches: 14. For the CDR3, the DNA is TGTGCCAGCAGCTTTAGGGCCACTAGCGGGGGAGCGGGGGAGCAGTACTTC. Its translation is CASSFRATSGGAGEQYF.

This rearrangement joins TRBV16 to TRBJ1-4; no firm D call. Germline CDR1 reads KGHSY; CDR2 reads FQNENV. The CDR3 consists of 13 residues. Trimming pared 8 bases from V and 7 bases from J, leaving 14 bases between. CDR3 loop: CASLWQFGEKLFF. CDR3 coding DNA: TGTGCCAGCCTCTGGCAGTTTGGTGAAAAACTGTTTTTT. Variable domain in full (rest from reference TRBV16 and TRBJ1-4): GEEVAQTPKHLVRGEGQKAKLYCAPIKGHSYVFWYQQVLKNEFKFLISFQNENVFDETGMPKERFSAKCLPNSPCSLEIQATKLEDSAVYFCASLWQFGEKLFFGSGTQLSVL.

V is TRBV11-3 and J is TRBJ1-2; 7 bases fit TRBD1. Germline assignment: CDR1 SGHNT and CDR2 YENEEA. This CDR3 has 13 residues. Germline trimming cut 6 bases from V and 5 bases from J; bases unmatched to any gene: 6. The CDR3 nucleotides are TGTGCCAGCAGTCGACAGGGTTCATATGGCTACACCTTC. Amino acids: CASSRQGSYGYTF.

The chain carries TRBV11-3 and TRBJ2-1; the D gene is possibly TRBD1 (5 bases). Germline V gene lookup returns CDR1 SGHNT and CDR2 YENEEA. Trimming removed 3 bases from V and 6 bases from J, with 12 bases in between. CDR3 length: 14 amino acids. CDR3 loop: CASSLAGIGNEQFF. The CDR3 DNA is TGTGCCAGCAGCTTGGCAGGGATAGGCAATGAGCAGTTCTTC.

A single count supports this clone. The J gene is TRBJ1-1, the V gene TRBV7-9; 9 nucleotides match TRBD1. This CDR3 has 16 residues. The junction had 13 bases not matched to a gene; V was cut back by 5 bases and J by 6 bases. Germline V gives CDR1 SEHNR, CDR2 FQNEAQ (reference sequence). CDR3 sequence reads: CASSTTGQGIIAEAFF. The CDR3 nucleotides read TGTGCCAGCAGCACTACCGGACAGGGGATAATCGCTGAAGCTTTCTTT.

The V and J genes are TRBV2 and TRBJ1-2, with unresolved D. The CDR3 loop spans 13 amino acids. The germline V and J ends were trimmed by 8 bases and 2 bases, with 12 bases remaining between them. CDR1 is SNHLY, CDR2 FYNNEI, per germline. The DNA for the CDR3 is TGTGCCAGCGAGAAAGGGAGAAACTATGGCTACACCTTC. Translated, it gives CASEKGRNYGYTF.

This chain uses TRBV7-9 with TRBJ1-1; D gene unclear. Trimming removed 5 bases at V and 4 bases at J, with 8 bases between. Germline CDR1 SEHNR, CDR2 FQNEAQ (reference sequence). This CDR3 contains 12 residues. The CDR3, as DNA: TGTGCCAGCAGCACCCGGGTCACTGAAGCTTTCTTT. Its translation: CASSTRVTEAFF.

The chain has TRBV14 and TRBJ2-1, with D perhaps matching TRBD1 (6 bases). Germline V gene sequence: CDR1 SGHDN, CDR2 FVKESK. Trimming removed 0 bases at V and 3 bases at J, with 15 bases between. This CDR3 contains 17 residues. The CDR3 DNA follows: TGTGCCAGCAGCCAAGAGGGGGCTATCTGGGGCTACAATGAGCAGTTCTTC. Translated: CASSQEGAIWGYNEQFF. The whole variable domain, filled in from reference TRBV14 and TRBJ2-1, reads EAGVTQFPSHSVIEKGQTVTLRCDPISGHDNLYWYRRVMGKEIKFLLHFVKESKQDESGMPNNRFLAERTGGTYSTLKVQPAELEDSGVYFCASSQEGAIWGYNEQFFGPGTRLTVL.

The CDR3: CASSLRSGETQYF. The CDR3 DNA follows: TGTGCCAGCAGCTTACGTTCGGGGGAGACCCAGTACTTC. This chain joins TRBV7-2 and TRBJ2-5; D is possibly TRBD2 (5 bases). V shed 2 bases and J shed 5 bases, with 9 bases lying between them. Per germline, CDR1 SGHTA and CDR2 FQGNSA. The CDR3 is 13 residues long.